This passage covers 9 T cell receptor beta chains from one sample sequenced in a study of shared clonotypes between healthy human individuals. Sequencing used immunoSEQ multiplex PCR; TCRdb keeps in-frame clones, though not all of them. Here the sample spans roughly 1,100,000 clones, more than 60% being singletons. Input material: memory CD4+ T cells sorted from blood. Subset given: CD45RA-negative fraction. These receptors all come from a man between 18 and 29 years old in good health.

This chain links TRBV30 with TRBJ2-1; D possibly uses TRBD1 or TRBD2 (5 bases each). V was cut by 5 bases and J by 5 bases, with 19 bases left in between. The CDR3 extends over 15 amino acids. The germline CDR1 and CDR2 sequences are GTSNPN and SVGIG (reference sequence). The CDR3 loop is CAWHRDFGANNEQFF. The CDR3 nucleotides are TGTGCCTGGCATCGGGATTTCGGGGCCAACAATGAGCAGTTCTTC.

The chain is built from TRBV5-4 and TRBJ2-7; a weak D match, TRBD1 (6 bases). CDR1 and CDR2 from the germline V gene are SGHNT and YYREEE (reference sequence). The ends were cut back, 4 bases at V and 1 base at J, with 15 bases in the middle. The length of the CDR3 is 15 residues. As DNA, the CDR3 is TGTGCCAGCAGCACAGGGACGGACAGTTCCTACGAGCAGTACTTC. The encoded protein is CASSTGTDSSYEQYF.

The chain has TRBV6-5 and TRBJ2-5, with 7 bases lining up with TRBD1. J gave up 2 bases and V 9 bases, and 6 bases lay outside the gene matches. Looked up from germline, CDR1 is MNHEY and CDR2 is SVGAGI. The CDR3 has 13 amino acids. The CDR3 protein is CASYRGWQETQYF. CDR3 in DNA: TGTGCCAGTTACAGGGGTTGGCAAGAGACCCAGTACTTC.

DNA of the CDR3: TGTGCCAGCAGCGGGGTAAGGCCAGAAGGGGAGACCCAGTACTTC. Its translation is CASSGVRPEGETQYF. This chain connects TRBV9 to TRBJ2-5; D uncertain. This CDR3 is built from 15 residues. The germline V gene encodes CDR1 SGDLS and CDR2 YYNGEE. V was pared by 3 bases and J by 5 bases, with 17 bases between.

The genes are TRBV10-2 and TRBJ1-1; 7 bases match TRBD1. The CDR3 covers 13 residues. V gave up 7 bases and J gave up 4 bases; unmatched junction bases: 6. Germline loops: CDR1 WSHSY, CDR2 SAAADI. The CDR3 DNA is TGCGCCAGCATTGGACAGGTCATCACTGAAGCTTTCTTT. This translates into CASIGQVITEAFF.

The V call is TRBV11-2, the J call TRBJ1-2; D uncertain. With 3 bases removed from V and 8 bases from J, the gap between germline ends came to 10 bases. This CDR3 region has 12 residues. Per the germline V gene, CDR1 is SGHAT and CDR2 is FQNNGV. The CDR3 reads CASSLNPFGYTF. Written as DNA, the CDR3 is TGTGCCAGCAGCTTGAACCCCTTCGGCTACACCTTC.

The chain uses TRBV5-6 and TRBJ2-6, with 10 bases matching TRBD1. In germline, CDR1 is SGHDT, CDR2 YYEEEE. J lost 0 bases, V lost 5 bases, and 5 bases had no gene match. This CDR3 is built from 17 residues. This chain's CDR3 is CASRDRGFHSGANVLTF. The CDR3 DNA sequence: TGTGCCAGCAGGGACAGGGGGTTTCACTCTGGGGCCAACGTCCTGACTTTC.

The chain recombines TRBV27 with TRBJ2-7; the D is unclear. Germline-derived CDR1 and CDR2 are MNHEY and SMNVEV (reference sequence). Between the trimmed V and J ends, which lost 7 bases and 2 bases, there was a span of 15 bases. The CDR3 is 14 amino acids. For the CDR3, the DNA is TGTGCCAGCACCGCGTGGGGAACCCCCTACGAGCAGTACTTC. Amino acids: CASTAWGTPYEQYF.

The chain uses TRBV10-3 and TRBJ2-1; D unresolved. V lost 8 bases to trimming and J lost 2 bases, with 4 bases between them. The CDR3 is 11 amino acids. Per germline, CDR1 ENHRY and CDR2 SYGVKD. The CDR3 DNA sequence: TGTGCCATCGGGACCTACAATGAGCAGTTCTTC. It specifies CAIGTYNEQFF.